This T cell receptor (beta chain) was obtained from a study of human T cells and chemical hapten exposure. Overall study: The scalp of each patient received a weekly diphenylcyclopropenone dose for the full roughly 25-week study.

MiXCR, run by TCRdb on the RACE reads, gives a single entry per CDR3 protein. The sample carries roughly 40,000 distinct CDR3 sequences, about 10% recorded once. Time point defined: pre-sensitization, week 0. Treatment indicated: therapeutic diphenylcyclopropenone sensitization with weekly scalp DPC. Germline V gives CDR1 SQVTM, CDR2 ANQGSEA. The CDR3 is made up of 12 amino acids. V gave up 4 bases and J gave up 6 bases, with 13 bases separating them. Only a few counts were recorded for this clonotype. This receptor was obtained from a man aged 25 to 40 with alopecia areata. Some clones in this sample may be carry-over from other donors' samples. The V call is TRBV29-1, the J call TRBJ2-7; no reliable D call. The sample was whole blood, taken in connection with sensitization to the hapten diphenylcyclopropenone (DPC). CDR3 DNA sequence: TGCAGCGTTGGGTTTTTGGATTTCGAGCAGTACTTC. Its protein product is CSVGFLDFEQYF.